Listed below are T cell receptor beta chains from one sample, sequenced in a study of CD8 T cells in ankylosing spondylitis. TCRdb passed the 5' RACE reads through MiXCR, listing each CDR3 protein once. The repertoire holds around 250,000 distinct CDR3 sequences, around 11% seen once, with approximately 6.6% in the top ten. The sequencing sample was made of blood, either unsorted or a sorted T cell fraction (not recorded which). These receptor sequences come from a male donor with ankylosing spondylitis or in good health (not recorded which). The CDR3 runs from the conserved cysteine through the conserved F or W. The D gene is left open where the match is weak. Only some rows state a clone size, as once, few, many or a class for expanded clones.

v_call: TRBV5-8; j_call: TRBJ2-2; clone_size: .; d_call: .; cdr3_nt: TGTGCCAGCAGCTTCGGGACATTTGGCACCGGGGAGCTGTTTTTT; cdr3_aa: CASSFGTFGTGELFF
v_call: TRBV2; j_call: TRBJ2-7; clone_size: many; d_call: .; cdr3_nt: TGTGCCAGCAGGCTGGACCCCTTAGGCGAGCAGTACTTC; cdr3_aa: CASRLDPLGEQYF
v_call: TRBV19; j_call: TRBJ2-1; clone_size: few; d_call: .; cdr3_nt: TGTGCCAGTAGTAGTGGCCTAGCGATGGATGAGCAGTTCTTC; cdr3_aa: CASSSGLAMDEQFF
v_call: TRBV5-1; j_call: TRBJ2-2; clone_size: many; d_call: .; cdr3_nt: TGCGCCAGCAGCTTAATCTTAGGCACCGGGGAGCTGTTTTTT; cdr3_aa: CASSLILGTGELFF
v_call: TRBV7-2; j_call: TRBJ1-1; clone_size: .; d_call: .; cdr3_nt: TGTGCCAGCAGCTCTACAGGGAGTTGGAGCACTGAAGCTTTCTTT; cdr3_aa: CASSSTGSWSTEAFF
v_call: TRBV12-5; j_call: TRBJ1-2; clone_size: many; d_call: .; cdr3_nt: TGTGCTAGTGGTTTTGGTAGCCTCTCCGCCTATGGCTACACCTTC; cdr3_aa: CASGFGSLSAYGYTF
v_call: TRBV10-3; j_call: TRBJ2-5; clone_size: few; d_call: TRBD2; cdr3_nt: TGTGCCATCAGAGAAGCGGGAGGCGAGACCCAGTACTTC; cdr3_aa: CAIREAGGETQYF
v_call: TRBV28; j_call: TRBJ2-7; clone_size: many; d_call: .; cdr3_nt: TGTGCCGGATGTACGGGCGTCCCCGGCAGGGTGGGTTGCTACGAGCAGTACTTC; cdr3_aa: CAGCTGVPGRVGCYEQYF
v_call: TRBV5-1; j_call: TRBJ2-1; clone_size: many; d_call: .; cdr3_nt: TGCGCCAGCAGCTTGGCCCCCAGCAGGGACTCCTACAATGAGCAGTTCTTC; cdr3_aa: CASSLAPSRDSYNEQFF
v_call: TRBV7-2; j_call: TRBJ2-5; clone_size: many; d_call: TRBD2; cdr3_nt: TGTGCCAGCAGCCCCAGACTAGCGGGAGGTGGTGAGACCCAGTACTTC; cdr3_aa: CASSPRLAGGGETQYF
v_call: TRBV15; j_call: TRBJ2-2; clone_size: .; d_call: .; cdr3_nt: TGTGCCACCAGCCGCGCAGTCTCAGGAACCGGGGAGCTGTTTTTT; cdr3_aa: CATSRAVSGTGELFF
v_call: TRBV28; j_call: TRBJ2-6; clone_size: many; d_call: .; cdr3_nt: TGTGCCAGCAGTCGCCGGTCTCGGGTCCTGACTTTC; cdr3_aa: CASSRRSRVLTF
v_call: TRBV5-1; j_call: TRBJ1-1; clone_size: .; d_call: TRBD1; cdr3_nt: TGCGCCAGCAGCTTGGATGGGACAGGGGTGCCCATGAACACTGAAGCTTTCTTT; cdr3_aa: CASSLDGTGVPMNTEAFF
v_call: TRBV4-1; j_call: TRBJ2-3; clone_size: many; d_call: TRBD2; cdr3_nt: TGCGCCAGCAGCCAATATACTAGCGGCACAGATACGCAGTATTTT; cdr3_aa: CASSQYTSGTDTQYF
v_call: TRBV6-6; j_call: TRBJ1-2; clone_size: many; d_call: .; cdr3_nt: TGTGCCAGCAGTCAAGGGACCTATGGCTACACCTTC; cdr3_aa: CASSQGTYGYTF
v_call: TRBV29-1; j_call: TRBJ2-1; clone_size: many; d_call: .; cdr3_nt: TGCAGCGTTGAAACGGACAGCGAGCAGTTCTTC; cdr3_aa: CSVETDSEQFF
v_call: TRBV28; j_call: TRBJ2-2; clone_size: many; d_call: .; cdr3_nt: TGTGCCAGCAACTTGGCCTTTGCGGAAGGGACCGGGGAGCTGTTTTTT; cdr3_aa: CASNLAFAEGTGELFF
v_call: TRBV19; j_call: TRBJ1-6; clone_size: many; d_call: .; cdr3_nt: TGTGCCAGTAGTAACGGACAGTTCTATAATTCACCCCTCCACTTT; cdr3_aa: CASSNGQFYNSPLHF
v_call: TRBV28; j_call: TRBJ1-5; clone_size: .; d_call: .; cdr3_nt: TGTGCCAGCAGTTTCACCTCTGAGGACGGGACCCAGCATTTT; cdr3_aa: CASSFTSEDGTQHF
v_call: TRBV12-3/TRBV12-4; j_call: TRBJ1-1; clone_size: many; d_call: .; cdr3_nt: TGTGCCAGCACCTCCCATGGATTTCGAACTTTCTTT; cdr3_aa: CASTSHGFRTFF
v_call: TRBV27; j_call: TRBJ2-5; clone_size: .; d_call: .; cdr3_nt: TGTGCCAGCAGTTTTAAGGGGTCGGGAGAGACCCAGTACTTC; cdr3_aa: CASSFKGSGETQYF
v_call: TRBV24-1; j_call: TRBJ2-1; clone_size: many; d_call: .; cdr3_nt: TGTGCCACCAGTGCAGGACGGTTTTCCTACAATGAGCAGTTCTTC; cdr3_aa: CATSAGRFSYNEQFF
v_call: TRBV6-1; j_call: TRBJ1-2; clone_size: few; d_call: TRBD1; cdr3_nt: TGTGCCAGCAGTAAGGGACAGGGGGTGCTTAACTATGGCTACACCTTC; cdr3_aa: CASSKGQGVLNYGYTF
v_call: TRBV27; j_call: TRBJ2-1; clone_size: many; d_call: .; cdr3_nt: TGTGCCAGCAGACTAGGACATAACTTTTACAATGAGCAGTTCTTC; cdr3_aa: CASRLGHNFYNEQFF
v_call: TRBV5-1; j_call: TRBJ2-3; clone_size: many; d_call: TRBD2; cdr3_nt: TGCGCCAGCAGTCCCGGACTAGCGGGACGGGATACGCAGTATTTT; cdr3_aa: CASSPGLAGRDTQYF
v_call: TRBV27; j_call: TRBJ2-6; clone_size: .; d_call: TRBD1; cdr3_nt: TGTGCCAGCAGTGGATCCCCGGGACAGGGATTCTCTGGGGCCAACGTCCTGACTTTC; cdr3_aa: CASSGSPGQGFSGANVLTF
v_call: TRBV7-2; j_call: TRBJ2-5; clone_size: many; d_call: .; cdr3_nt: TGTGCCAGCAGCTTAGCGTTCACAGGGCAAGAGACCCAGTACTTC; cdr3_aa: CASSLAFTGQETQYF
v_call: TRBV12-3/TRBV12-4; j_call: TRBJ2-3; clone_size: .; d_call: .; cdr3_nt: TGTACCAGCAGCCCCGGACACAAACTGGCTTCAGATACGCAGTATTTT; cdr3_aa: CTSSPGHKLASDTQYF
v_call: TRBV7-2; j_call: TRBJ2-5; clone_size: many; d_call: .; cdr3_nt: TGTGCCAGCAGCACGGGCTTTGGGGAGACCCAGTACTTC; cdr3_aa: CASSTGFGETQYF
v_call: TRBV5-1; j_call: TRBJ1-4; clone_size: many; d_call: .; cdr3_nt: TGCGCCAGCAGCTTAAGTGAAAACGGGGATGAAAAACTGTTTTTT; cdr3_aa: CASSLSENGDEKLFF
v_call: TRBV10-3; j_call: TRBJ1-2; clone_size: many; d_call: .; cdr3_nt: TGTGCCATCAGTGAGTCGGGAAGGGAGGACGGCTACACCTTC; cdr3_aa: CAISESGREDGYTF
v_call: TRBV24-1; j_call: TRBJ1-5; clone_size: many; d_call: .; cdr3_nt: TGTGCCACCAGTGCCAACGCGGGGGGCCGTCAGCCCCAGCATTTT; cdr3_aa: CATSANAGGRQPQHF
v_call: TRBV10-3; j_call: TRBJ2-1; clone_size: many; d_call: TRBD2; cdr3_nt: TGTGCCATCAGTGAGTTTCCTAGCGGGAGCGATGAGCAGTTCTTC; cdr3_aa: CAISEFPSGSDEQFF
v_call: TRBV7-2; j_call: TRBJ2-4; clone_size: many; d_call: TRBD2; cdr3_nt: TGTGCCAGCAGCCCGGGACTAAACACCATTCAGTACTTC; cdr3_aa: CASSPGLNTIQYF
v_call: TRBV5-1; j_call: TRBJ2-1; clone_size: many; d_call: TRBD2; cdr3_nt: TGCGCCAGCAGCCCGGCGAGCGGGGGGGAGTCCTACAATGAGCAGTTCTTC; cdr3_aa: CASSPASGGESYNEQFF
v_call: TRBV5-5; j_call: TRBJ1-3; clone_size: many; d_call: .; cdr3_nt: TGTGCCAGCAGCGCGGACGGAAGCTCTGGAAACACCATATATTTT; cdr3_aa: CASSADGSSGNTIYF
v_call: TRBV3-1; j_call: TRBJ1-4; clone_size: many; d_call: .; cdr3_nt: TGTGCCAGCAGCCAAGGAGGCCCGGAAGCTGAAAAACTGTTTTTT; cdr3_aa: CASSQGGPEAEKLFF
v_call: TRBV21-1; j_call: TRBJ2-7; clone_size: many; d_call: .; cdr3_nt: TGTGCCAGCAGCAATAGGCGGGACTGCTCCTACGAGCAGTACTTC; cdr3_aa: CASSNRRDCSYEQYF
v_call: TRBV27; j_call: TRBJ1-5; clone_size: many; d_call: .; cdr3_nt: TGTGCCAGCAGTTTAATGCCTAGCAATCAGCCCCAGCATTTT; cdr3_aa: CASSLMPSNQPQHF
v_call: TRBV5-1; j_call: TRBJ2-1; clone_size: few; d_call: TRBD2; cdr3_nt: TGCGCCAGCAGCCCCCCCCGGGGGGATCCCTACAATGAGCAGTTCTTC; cdr3_aa: CASSPPRGDPYNEQFF
v_call: TRBV6-1; j_call: TRBJ2-3; clone_size: few; d_call: .; cdr3_nt: TGTGCCAGCAGTGAGGAACTGTCAACGCCCGATACGCAGTATTTT; cdr3_aa: CASSEELSTPDTQYF
v_call: TRBV20-1; j_call: TRBJ1-2; clone_size: many; d_call: .; cdr3_nt: TGCAGTGCTAGGATTTTTCCGGACAACGGGCGAAATGGCTACACCTTC; cdr3_aa: CSARIFPDNGRNGYTF
v_call: TRBV5-1; j_call: TRBJ2-2; clone_size: .; d_call: .; cdr3_nt: TGCGCCAGCAGCTTATCTATTGTTCGGGAAGTCGGGGAGCTGTTTTTT; cdr3_aa: CASSLSIVREVGELFF
v_call: TRBV2; j_call: TRBJ2-3; clone_size: many; d_call: .; cdr3_nt: TGTGCCAGCAGTGTACCCCGGGGGACAACCACAGATACGCAGTATTTT; cdr3_aa: CASSVPRGTTTDTQYF
v_call: TRBV4-1; j_call: TRBJ2-4; clone_size: .; d_call: TRBD1; cdr3_nt: TGCGCCAGCAGCCCACCGGGACAGGGGGCTGAGGACATTCAGTACTTC; cdr3_aa: CASSPPGQGAEDIQYF
v_call: TRBV5-1; j_call: TRBJ2-7; clone_size: many; d_call: TRBD2; cdr3_nt: TGCGCCAGCAGCCCGGGGACTAACCCCTCCTACGAGCAGTACTTC; cdr3_aa: CASSPGTNPSYEQYF
v_call: TRBV5-6; j_call: TRBJ2-3; clone_size: .; d_call: .; cdr3_nt: TGTGCCAGCAGCTTGGGCGAGTTCACAGATACGCAGTATTTT; cdr3_aa: CASSLGEFTDTQYF
v_call: TRBV6-1; j_call: TRBJ1-5; clone_size: many; d_call: .; cdr3_nt: TGTGCCAGCAGTGTCGCCGGGACACAAGATCAGCCCCAGCATTTT; cdr3_aa: CASSVAGTQDQPQHF
v_call: TRBV21-1; j_call: TRBJ2-7; clone_size: .; d_call: .; cdr3_nt: TGTGCCAGCAGCAAAGAAGGCAGGGCCGACTCCTACGAGCAGTACTTC; cdr3_aa: CASSKEGRADSYEQYF
v_call: TRBV4-2; j_call: TRBJ2-1; clone_size: many; d_call: .; cdr3_nt: TGTGCCAGCAGCCAAGATCCCCTCCGGGAGCAGTTCTTC; cdr3_aa: CASSQDPLREQFF
v_call: TRBV5-1; j_call: TRBJ2-7; clone_size: many; d_call: .; cdr3_nt: TGCGCCAGCAGCCCCTGGCGGGCGGGACAAGGAGCCTACGAGCAGTACTTC; cdr3_aa: CASSPWRAGQGAYEQYF
v_call: TRBV7-8; j_call: TRBJ2-1; clone_size: many; d_call: TRBD2; cdr3_nt: TGTGCCAGCAGCGTAAGGACTAGCGGGAGGCACAAGGATGAGCAGTTCTTC; cdr3_aa: CASSVRTSGRHKDEQFF
v_call: TRBV12-3/TRBV12-4; j_call: TRBJ2-5; clone_size: many; d_call: TRBD1; cdr3_nt: TGTGCCAGCAGTAGAGGACAGGGGACGCTCGAGACCCAGTACTTC; cdr3_aa: CASSRGQGTLETQYF
v_call: TRBV20-1; j_call: TRBJ2-1; clone_size: few; d_call: .; cdr3_nt: TGCAGTGCTAGAGATCGAAATCGGGGTCGGAATGAGCAGTTCTTC; cdr3_aa: CSARDRNRGRNEQFF
v_call: TRBV3-1; j_call: TRBJ1-4; clone_size: .; d_call: TRBD1; cdr3_nt: TGTGCCAGCAGCCAACCCGGGACAGGAGGTGAAAAACTGTTTTTT; cdr3_aa: CASSQPGTGGEKLFF